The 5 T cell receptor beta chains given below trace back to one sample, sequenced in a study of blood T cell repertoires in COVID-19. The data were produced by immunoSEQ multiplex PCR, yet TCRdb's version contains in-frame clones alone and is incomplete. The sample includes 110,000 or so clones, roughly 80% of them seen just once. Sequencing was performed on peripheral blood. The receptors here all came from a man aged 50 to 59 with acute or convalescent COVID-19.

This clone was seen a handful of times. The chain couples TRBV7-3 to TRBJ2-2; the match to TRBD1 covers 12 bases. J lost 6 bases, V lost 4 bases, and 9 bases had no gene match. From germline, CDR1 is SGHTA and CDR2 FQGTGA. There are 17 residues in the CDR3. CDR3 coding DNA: TGTGCCAGCAGCTCAACTCCGGGACAGGGGGCTGCCGGGGAGCTGTTTTTT. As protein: CASSSTPGQGAAGELFF.

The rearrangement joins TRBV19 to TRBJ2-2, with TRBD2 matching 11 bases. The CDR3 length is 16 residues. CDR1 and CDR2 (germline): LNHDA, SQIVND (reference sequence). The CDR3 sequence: CASLAGGPGSTGELFF. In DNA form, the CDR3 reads TGTGCTTCGTTAGCGGGGGGGCCGGGGAGTACCGGGGAGCTGTTTTTT. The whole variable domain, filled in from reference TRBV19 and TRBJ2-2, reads DGGITQSPKYLFRKEGQNVTLSCEQNLNHDAMYWYRQDPGQGLRLIYYSQIVNDFQKGDIAEGYSVSREKKESFPLTVTSAQKNPTAFYLCASLAGGPGSTGELFFGEGSRLTVL.

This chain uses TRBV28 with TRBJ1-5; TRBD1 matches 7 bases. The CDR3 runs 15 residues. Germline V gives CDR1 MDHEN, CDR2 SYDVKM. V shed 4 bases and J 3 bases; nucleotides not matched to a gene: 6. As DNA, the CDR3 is TGTGCCAGCAGTTACCCAGGGGGTCTCAATCAGCCCCAGCATTTT. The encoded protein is CASSYPGGLNQPQHF. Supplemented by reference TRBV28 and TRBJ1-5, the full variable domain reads DVKVTQSSRYLVKRTGEKVFLECVQDMDHENMFWYRQDPGLGLRLIYFSYDVKMKEKGDIPEGYSVSREKKERFSLILESASTNQTSMYLCASSYPGGLNQPQHFGDGTRLSIL.

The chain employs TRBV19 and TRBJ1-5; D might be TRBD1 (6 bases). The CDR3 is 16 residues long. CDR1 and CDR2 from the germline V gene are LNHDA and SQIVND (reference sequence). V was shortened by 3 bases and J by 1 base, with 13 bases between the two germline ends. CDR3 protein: CASSMQETGSNQPQHF. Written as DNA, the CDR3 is TGTGCCAGTAGTATGCAGGAAACAGGGAGCAATCAGCCCCAGCATTTT.

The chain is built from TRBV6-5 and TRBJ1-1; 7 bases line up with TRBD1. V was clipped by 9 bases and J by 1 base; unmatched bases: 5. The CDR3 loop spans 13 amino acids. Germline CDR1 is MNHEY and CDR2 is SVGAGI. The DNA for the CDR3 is TGTGCCAGTATCGACAGGGCGAACACTGAAGCTTTCTTT. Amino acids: CASIDRANTEAFF.